The 11 T cell receptor beta chains listed next were all sequenced from one sample in a study of cytomegalovirus exposure and HLA in healthy donors. PCR amplification relied on 60 Vbeta primers (plus 13 Jbeta primers). Repertoires were generated with immunoSEQ multiplex PCR, while TCRdb's copy carries only in-frame clones and drops some. The sample yields some 120,000 clones, roughly two thirds seen once. The source material was PBMCs. These receptors all come from a young man in good health and CMV-seropositive.

This clone has a handful of counts. For the CDR3, the DNA is TGCGCCAGCAGCCCAACGGGTTACTTCTCCTACGAGCAGTACTTC. Protein: CASSPTGYFSYEQYF. The chain has TRBV5-1 and TRBJ2-7; D is ambiguous. Trimming removed 4 bases at V and 0 bases at J, with 14 bases between. Germline lookup yields CDR1 SGHRS and CDR2 YFSETQ. This CDR3 contains 15 residues.

The sample holds a few counts of this clone. The V gene is TRBV28, the J gene TRBJ2-3; 8 bases line up with TRBD1. Germline assignment: CDR1 MDHEN and CDR2 SYDVKM. The CDR3 has 18 residues. Losses at the gene ends were 4 bases for V and 5 bases for J; bases not matched to a gene: 17. The CDR3 loop reads CASSSDLRGQGFQDTQYF. The DNA of the CDR3 is TGTGCCAGCAGTTCGGACCTCCGAGGACAGGGCTTTCAAGATACGCAGTATTTT.

The chain is built from TRBV27 and TRBJ2-7, with D uncertain. Germline loops: CDR1 MNHEY, CDR2 SMNVEV (reference sequence). The CDR3 runs to 13 residues. With 3 bases removed from V and 0 bases from J, the gap between germline ends came to 6 bases. CDR3 nucleotide sequence: TGTGCCAGCAGTTTCATGAGCTCCTACGAGCAGTACTTC. Translated, it gives CASSFMSSYEQYF.

V gene TRBV6-5 combines with J gene TRBJ2-3; TRBD1 agrees at 7 bases. Per germline, CDR1 MNHEY and CDR2 SVGAGI. J gave up 6 bases and V 1 base, and 10 bases lay outside the gene matches. The CDR3 runs to 16 residues. CDR3 residues: CASSYLTGRWPDTQYF. CDR3 DNA sequence: TGTGCCAGCAGTTACTTGACAGGGCGATGGCCCGATACGCAGTATTTT.

The chain carries TRBV2 and TRBJ2-3; 10 positions match TRBD2. With V trimmed by 7 bases and J by 4 bases, 8 bases remained unmatched. The CDR3 contains 15 residues. Germline V gene data show CDR1 as SNHLY and CDR2 as FYNNEI. The CDR3 reads CASIPIAGGADTQYF. The CDR3 region has the DNA TGTGCCAGCATTCCAATAGCGGGAGGAGCAGATACGCAGTATTTT.

The chain carries TRBV5-5 and TRBJ2-5; the D is unclear. CDR1 and CDR2 from the germline V gene are SGHKS and YYEKEE (reference sequence). The V end was cut by 0 bases, the J end by 1 base, with 10 bases between. The CDR3 contains 15 residues. This chain's CDR3 is CASSLVWAAQETQYF. CDR3 DNA: TGTGCCAGCAGCTTGGTTTGGGCCGCCCAAGAGACCCAGTACTTC.

The rearrangement joins TRBV18 to TRBJ1-1; a weak D match, TRBD1 (6 bases). The CDR3 contains 15 residues. Germline-derived CDR1 and CDR2 are KGHSH and LQKENI. V was pared by 3 bases and J by 11 bases, with 22 bases between. This CDR3 is CASSPPGHQEKAAFF. In nucleotides, the CDR3 is TGTGCCAGCTCACCTCCGGGACACCAAGAAAAGGCGGCTTTCTTT.

This clone has just a few counts. CDR3 loop: CASSRPGQGFYGYTF. In DNA form, the CDR3 reads TGTGCCAGCAGTAGACCGGGACAGGGGTTCTATGGCTACACCTTC. The gene calls are TRBV27 and TRBJ1-2; 10 nucleotides agree with TRBD1. The CDR3 has 15 residues. Germline V gene lookup returns CDR1 MNHEY and CDR2 SMNVEV (reference sequence). Trimming cost V 5 bases and J 4 bases; bases outside gene matches: 7.

V is TRBV2 and J is TRBJ2-7, with 11 bases that match TRBD2. The CDR3 totals 15 residues. V gave up 6 bases and J gave up 6 bases; unmatched junction bases: 10. Per germline, CDR1 SNHLY and CDR2 FYNNEI. In nucleotides, the CDR3 is TGTGCCAGCAGCACAATAGCGGGAGGGCCCGGCGAGCAGTACTTC. It specifies CASSTIAGGPGEQYF.

V gene TRBV5-6 combines with J gene TRBJ1-5; D is undetermined. The CDR3 is made up of 15 amino acids. Germline V lookup: CDR1 SGHDT, CDR2 YYEEEE. V gave up 0 bases and J gave up 2 bases, with 9 bases separating them. This CDR3 reads CASSLGPGGNQPQHF. The CDR3 nucleotides are TGTGCCAGCAGCTTGGGTCCCGGGGGCAATCAGCCCCAGCATTTT.

The chain recombines TRBV6-6 with TRBJ1-2; the D gene is possibly TRBD1 (5 bases). The germline V gene has CDR1 MNHNY and CDR2 SVGAGI (reference sequence). The CDR3 is 13 residues long. V lost 6 bases, J lost 2 bases, and 10 bases lay in between. The CDR3 coding sequence is TGTGCCAGCAGCCGCGGGGGGAACTATGGCTACACCTTC. Its translation: CASSRGGNYGYTF.